Below are 27 T cell receptor beta chains sequenced from a single sample in a study of a mutant IDH1 vaccine in newly diagnosed glioma. Time point noted: week 47, end of study. The investigators gave 300 ug of mutant IDH1 20-mer peptide in each vaccine dose, together with topical imiquimod. Their antigen targets remain unknown. TCRdb's table, derived via immunoSEQ multiplex PCR, lists solely in-frame clones and lacks some. The profile shows around 30,000 clones, around 87% of them singletons. The source was PBMCs, collected from a glioma patient whose treatment included an IDH1 peptide vaccine. The origin of the receptors is a woman aged 25 to 39 with glioma.

The chain combines TRBV25-1 with TRBJ2-7; no firm D call. CDR1 and CDR2 from the germline V gene are MGHDK and SYGVNS. V lost 5 bases and J 2 bases, leaving 7 bases between the germline ends. The length of the CDR3 is 12 residues. CDR3 sequence (DNA): TGTGCCAGCAGTCCCCGGCCCTACGAGCAGTACTTC. Translating it yields CASSPRPYEQYF.

The chain links TRBV7-9 to TRBJ2-2; TRBD1 matches at 9 bases. Trimming cost V 5 bases and J 0 bases; bases outside gene matches: 4. Germline V gives CDR1 SEHNR, CDR2 FQNEAQ (reference sequence). There are 16 residues in the CDR3. The CDR3 spells CASSPRTGANTGELFF. The DNA of the CDR3 is TGTGCCAGCAGCCCCCGGACAGGGGCGAACACCGGGGAGCTGTTTTTT.

The V gene is TRBV7-9, the J gene TRBJ1-4, with no clear D. Trimming took 10 bases from V and 7 from J, leaving 25 bases between them. The CDR3 is 16 residues long. The germline gives CDR1 SEHNR, CDR2 FQNEAQ (reference sequence). In nucleotides, the CDR3 is TGTGCCACCAACTTGATAGCCGGGAACCTGCCTGAAAAACTGTTTTTT. Amino acids: CATNLIAGNLPEKLFF.

The V gene is TRBV4-2, the J gene TRBJ1-2, with D hard to call. The CDR3 covers 15 residues. The ends were cut back, 0 bases at V and 4 bases at J, with 12 bases in the middle. Looked up from germline, CDR1 is LGHNA and CDR2 is YNFKEQ. The CDR3 region is CASSQDYGLLYGYTF. The CDR3 DNA is TGTGCCAGCAGCCAAGATTACGGTTTGCTCTATGGCTACACCTTC.

This clone was observed once. J is TRBJ2-3 and V is TRBV7-9, with D unresolved. Germline V gene lookup returns CDR1 SEHNR and CDR2 FQNEAQ (reference sequence). Trimming took off 4 bases at V and 4 bases at J, with 12 bases between the two ends. The CDR3 has 14 residues. CDR3 bases: TGTGCCAGCAGCTCCCTAATCAGCGCAGATACGCAGTATTTT. Its translation: CASSSLISADTQYF.

The chain has TRBV7-8 and TRBJ1-2; D might be TRBD1 (6 bases). The V and J ends lost 2 bases and 6 bases respectively, with 19 bases between them. CDR1 is SGHVS, CDR2 FQNEAQ, per germline. This CDR3 region has 16 residues. The CDR3 nucleotides read TGTGCCAGCAGCTTAAGGGGCGACAGGACCTATAATGGCTACACCTTC. This codes for CASSLRGDRTYNGYTF.

The chain couples TRBV27 to TRBJ2-7; D is uncertain. V lost 1 base and J 1 base, leaving 11 bases between the germline ends. Germline V gene lookup returns CDR1 MNHEY and CDR2 SMNVEV (reference sequence). CDR3 length: 15 residues. This CDR3 reads CASSLFGSSSYEQYF. In nucleotides, the CDR3 is TGTGCCAGCAGTTTATTCGGCAGCAGTTCCTACGAGCAGTACTTC.

V is TRBV4-1 and J is TRBJ2-1; possible D gene TRBD2, 5 bases. Germline CDR1 reads MGHRA; CDR2 reads YSYEKL. Trimming took 4 bases from V and 4 from J, leaving 14 bases between them. CDR3 length equals 15 residues. The CDR3 nucleotides read TGCGCCAGCAGCCTCCAGCTAAGCGGTTACAATGAGCAGTTCTTC. Translation: CASSLQLSGYNEQFF.

In the case of this clone: At the DNA level, this CDR3 is encoded by other sequences in the same sample as well. The chain combines TRBV5-4 with TRBJ2-5; the D is unclear. Germline CDR1 and CDR2: SGHNT and YYREEE (reference sequence). The CDR3 sequence is 12 residues long. The V and J ends lost 4 bases and 0 bases respectively, with 4 bases between them. The CDR3 DNA sequence: TGTGCCAGCAGCCGTGACCAAGAGACCCAGTACTTC. Its protein product is CASSRDQETQYF.

CDR3 region: CASRAVQGNYGYTF. The CDR3 region has the DNA TGCGCCAGCAGGGCCGTACAGGGCAACTATGGCTACACCTTC. The rearrangement links TRBV5-1 to TRBJ1-2; tentative D call: TRBD1 (6 bases). Trimming stripped 5 bases from V and 2 bases from J, with 13 bases between. This CDR3 spans 14 amino acids. CDR1 is SGHRS and CDR2 is YFSETQ in the germline V gene.

The J gene is TRBJ2-2, the V gene TRBV2, with 7 nucleotides matching TRBD1. Germline CDR1 SNHLY, CDR2 FYNNEI. The CDR3 extends over 15 amino acids. J was trimmed by 4 bases and V by 5 bases; bases with no gene match: 7. CDR3 bases: TGTGCCAGCAGTTACAGGGGCCAGACCACCGGGGAGCTGTTTTTT. Its protein is CASSYRGQTTGELFF.

The chain carries TRBV5-1 and TRBJ2-2, with 7 bases lining up with TRBD2. Germline V gene data show CDR1 as SGHRS and CDR2 as YFSETQ. The J segment lost 6 bases and the V segment lost 1 base, leaving 3 bases of the junction unmatched. CDR3 length: 14 amino acids. CDR3 DNA: TGCGCCAGCAGCTTGATGACTAGCCCCGGGGAGCTGTTTTTT. Its translation: CASSLMTSPGELFF.

The sample holds a few counts of this clone. The chain combines TRBV6-4 with TRBJ2-1; tentatively, D is TRBD2 (6 bases). V was clipped by 2 bases and J by 12 bases, with 11 bases between them. Germline V lookup: CDR1 MRHNA, CDR2 SNTAGT. The CDR3 totals 12 residues. The CDR3 spells CASSDPYGGQFF. CDR3 coding DNA: TGTGCCAGCAGTGACCCTTACGGGGGGCAGTTCTTC.

This clone was counted once. The chain joins TRBV6-5 to TRBJ1-2; tentative D call: TRBD1 (5 bases). V lost 4 bases, J lost 4 bases, and 19 bases lay in between. The CDR3 covers 16 residues. CDR1 and CDR2 from the germline V gene are MNHEY and SVGAGI. CDR3 nucleotides: TGTGCCAGCAGTTCCCCGGCAGGGCCACAACCCTATGGCTACACCTTC. Translation gives CASSSPAGPQPYGYTF.

The J gene is TRBJ2-5, the V gene TRBV5-1; D is ambiguous. Germline values: CDR1 SGHRS, CDR2 YFSETQ. The germline V and J ends were trimmed by 3 bases and 3 bases, with 6 bases remaining between them. The CDR3 sequence is 12 residues long. CDR3 bases: TGCGCCAGCAGCTACGGTAAAGAGACCCAGTACTTC. Its protein is CASSYGKETQYF.

V is TRBV27 and J is TRBJ2-7, with D possibly TRBD2 on 6 matching bases. V was cut by 4 bases and J by 2 bases, with 15 bases left in between. There are 15 residues in the CDR3. The germline V gene has CDR1 MNHEY and CDR2 SMNVEV (reference sequence). In DNA, the CDR3 is TGTGCCAGCAGTTCAGGCGGGATTGGAGCCTACGAGCAGTACTTC. It codes for CASSSGGIGAYEQYF.

The V call is TRBV29-1, the J call TRBJ1-2, with a weak D call TRBD1 (6 bases). Trimming cost V 7 bases and J 5 bases, with 20 bases left between them. CDR1 and CDR2 from the germline V gene are SQVTM and ANQGSEA. The CDR3 contains 14 residues. The CDR3 DNA reads as TGCAGCGCAAGTCCTGACGCAGGGGCTTATGGCTACACCTTC. It encodes CSASPDAGAYGYTF.

This clone has just one count. The chain couples TRBV27 to TRBJ2-7; 10 bases fit TRBD2. J lost 13 bases, V lost 4 bases, and 13 bases had no gene match. The CDR3 has 14 residues. Germline lookup yields CDR1 MNHEY and CDR2 SMNVEV (reference sequence). The CDR3, as DNA: TGTGCCAGCAGTTCCAATTCTCCGGGACTAGCGCAATACTTC. This gives the protein CASSSNSPGLAQYF.

The table lists this clone with a few counts. The chain couples TRBV7-6 to TRBJ2-7, with 11 bases that match TRBD2. Germline CDR1 and CDR2: SGHVS and FNYEAQ. V trimming: 5 bases; J trimming: 2 bases; junction bases outside the gene matches: 5. The CDR3 has 15 amino acids. In nucleotides, the CDR3 is TGTGCCAGCAGCCCCCGACTAGCGGGGCCCTACGAGCAGTACTTC. It is translated as CASSPRLAGPYEQYF.

This clone was counted once. The rearrangement joins TRBV5-1 to TRBJ1-1; D is undetermined. The germline CDR1 and CDR2 sequences are SGHRS and YFSETQ. This CDR3 comprises 15 residues. Trimming removed 0 bases from V and 3 bases from J, with 12 bases in between. CDR3 bases: TGCGCCAGCAGCTTGGGGACCCGCGGAGACACTGAAGCTTTCTTT. Translated, it gives CASSLGTRGDTEAFF.

The chain couples TRBV10-3 to TRBJ2-5; D uncertain. The length of the CDR3 is 14 residues. From germline, CDR1 is ENHRY and CDR2 SYGVKD. V shed 0 bases and J shed 5 bases, with 10 bases lying between them. CDR3: CAISESRSPETQYF. The CDR3 DNA sequence: TGTGCCATCAGTGAGTCTCGGTCCCCGGAGACCCAGTACTTC.

The chain links TRBV30 to TRBJ1-3; no definite D call. Per the germline V gene, CDR1 is GTSNPN and CDR2 is SVGIG (reference sequence). This CDR3 region has 13 residues. Trimming left V 2 bases short and J 2 bases short, with 7 bases between. The CDR3 DNA follows: TGTGCCTGGAGTTCAGGAACTGGAAACACCATATATTTT. Amino acids: CAWSSGTGNTIYF.

The chain has TRBV4-2 and TRBJ1-5; D is uncertain. CDR1 and CDR2 (germline): LGHNA, YNFKEQ. The V and J ends lost 2 bases and 0 bases respectively, with 5 bases between them. The CDR3 is 14 residues long. The DNA of the CDR3 is TGTGCCAGCAGCCAACAACATAGCAATCAGCCCCAGCATTTT. It is translated as CASSQQHSNQPQHF.

V is TRBV10-2 and J is TRBJ2-1, with D hard to call. The V gene's germline CDR1 is WSHSY and CDR2 SAAADI. The CDR3 loop spans 11 amino acids. V was trimmed by 7 bases and J by 8 bases, leaving 9 bases between them. CDR3 sequence: CASKAWDEQFF. The CDR3 nucleotides are TGCGCCAGCAAGGCGTGGGATGAGCAGTTCTTC.

The chain employs TRBV4-3 and TRBJ1-5; D uncertain. Germline assignment: CDR1 LGHNA and CDR2 YSLEER. The CDR3 is 16 amino acids. The V and J ends lost 4 bases and 5 bases respectively, with 18 bases between them. CDR3 amino acids: CASSPKREATDQPQHF. The CDR3 coding sequence is TGCGCCAGCAGCCCCAAGAGAGAGGCAACGGATCAGCCCCAGCATTTT.

The chain combines TRBV10-3 with TRBJ1-3; unclear D gene. The germline CDR1 and CDR2 sequences are ENHRY and SYGVKD. The CDR3 length is 12 residues. V was cut by 0 bases and J by 9 bases, with 6 bases left in between. For the CDR3, the DNA is TGTGCCATCAGTGAGTCAGTTGCCACCATATATTTT. It yields the protein CAISESVATIYF.

The chain has TRBV29-1 and TRBJ2-2; perhaps TRBD2 as D (5 bases). Trimming left V 7 bases short and J 4 bases short, with 10 bases between. This CDR3 comprises 12 residues. Germline V gives CDR1 SQVTM, CDR2 ANQGSEA. This CDR3 reads CSGRGITGELFF. CDR3 bases: TGCAGCGGGAGAGGGATCACCGGGGAGCTGTTTTTT.